Listed below are T cell receptor beta chains from one sample, sequenced in a study of blood T cell repertoires in COVID-19. Some clones are missing from TCRdb's copy, which holds only in-frame ones; the method was immunoSEQ multiplex PCR. The sample lists under 200,000 clones, around 83% occurring once. The sequencing input was peripheral blood. These receptors originate from a middle-aged man with acute or convalescent COVID-19. Both conserved end residues are part of each CDR3. A D gene is named only where the DNA matches it firmly. A row's size may be missing; if present it is once, few, many or a size class.

clone_size	v_call	j_call	d_call	cdr3_aa	cdr3_nt
-	TRBV7-2	TRBJ2-2	TRBD2	CASSSSGGYTGELFF	TGTGCCAGCAGCTCCTCGGGGGGTTACACCGGGGAGCTGTTTTTT
-	TRBV4-2	TRBJ2-4	TRBD1	CASSQENDRDRNIQYF	TGTGCCAGCAGCCAAGAGAACGACAGGGACAGAAACATTCAGTACTTC
-	TRBV2	TRBJ2-5	TRBD2	CASTASGGPTWETQYF	TGTGCCAGCACTGCTAGCGGGGGCCCAACGTGGGAGACCCAGTACTTC
-	TRBV9	TRBJ2-1	-	CASSLGGKGEQFF	TGTGCCAGCAGCCTAGGAGGGAAGGGTGAGCAGTTCTTC
few	TRBV15	TRBJ1-5	-	CATQRGGAAREGQPQHF	TGTGCCACCCAACGAGGGGGGGCGGCCAGGGAGGGTCAGCCCCAGCATTTT
once	TRBV12-3/TRBV12-4	TRBJ2-1	-	CASRIQGSNEQFF	TGTGCCAGCAGAATTCAGGGGTCCAATGAGCAGTTCTTC
-	TRBV20-1	TRBJ1-6	TRBD1	CSASPGGSSYNSPLHF	TGCAGTGCTAGTCCAGGGGGGAGCTCCTATAATTCACCCCTCCACTTT
-	TRBV28	TRBJ1-2	TRBD1	CASTPGTGGFYGYTF	TGTGCCAGCACCCCCGGGACAGGGGGCTTCTATGGCTACACCTTC
-	TRBV5-1	TRBJ1-5	-	CASSLDGNQPQHF	TGCGCCAGCAGCTTGGACGGGAACCAGCCCCAGCATTTT
-	TRBV11-2	TRBJ2-1	TRBD2	CASSSSSGGAYEQFF	TGTGCCAGCAGCTCTTCTAGCGGGGGGGCCTATGAGCAGTTCTTC
-	TRBV27	TRBJ2-7	-	CASSFSQGTYEQYF	TGTGCCAGCAGTTTTTCACAGGGCACCTACGAGCAGTACTTC
once	TRBV20-1	TRBJ2-2	-	CSASFAGAYTGELFF	TGCAGTGCTAGTTTCGCGGGGGCCTACACCGGGGAGCTGTTTTTT
-	TRBV29-1	TRBJ1-1	TRBD1	CSVSPGQMIEAFF	TGCAGCGTCTCTCCGGGACAGATGATTGAAGCTTTCTTT
-	TRBV18	TRBJ2-7	TRBD1	CASSLGDRGREQYF	TGTGCCAGCTCACTGGGAGACAGGGGACGCGAGCAGTACTTC
-	TRBV3-1/TRBV3-2	TRBJ1-4	-	CASSPPRGIDEKLFF	TGTGCCAGCAGCCCTCCGAGAGGGATAGACGAAAAACTGTTTTTT
once	TRBV28	TRBJ2-7	-	CASSPNMASSYEQYF	TGTGCCAGCAGTCCGAACATGGCCAGCTCCTACGAGCAGTACTTC
-	TRBV13	TRBJ2-2	TRBD1	CASSPRGQDTGELFF	TGTGCCAGCAGCCCGCGAGGACAGGACACCGGGGAGCTGTTTTTT
few	TRBV10-3	TRBJ2-2	-	CATREEVTGELFF	TGTGCCACCAGGGAGGAGGTAACCGGGGAGCTGTTTTTT
-	TRBV2	TRBJ2-5	TRBD2	CASSGGAGVQETQYF	TGTGCCAGCAGTGGAGGCGCGGGGGTACAAGAGACCCAGTACTTC
-	TRBV4-1	TRBJ1-2	-	CASSQDIEGYTF	TGCGCCAGCAGCCAAGATATTGAGGGCTACACCTTC
-	TRBV7-2	TRBJ2-1	TRBD2	CASSSTLSGVLDEQFF	TGTGCCAGCAGCTCCACCCTGAGCGGGGTCTTGGATGAGCAGTTCTTC
-	TRBV4-3	TRBJ2-1	TRBD1	CASSRSGTGGWNEQFF	TGCGCCAGCAGCCGGTCCGGGACAGGGGGCTGGAATGAGCAGTTCTTC
-	TRBV6-2/TRBV6-3	TRBJ2-1	-	CASSYSFAGGNNEQFF	TGTGCCAGCAGTTACTCGTTTGCCGGGGGAAACAATGAGCAGTTCTTC
-	TRBV24-1	TRBJ2-5	TRBD1	CATSERTGGGETQYF	TGTGCCACCAGTGAGCGGACAGGTGGCGGGGAGACCCAGTACTTC
once	TRBV5-1	TRBJ1-1	TRBD1	CASSRQGANTEAFF	TGCGCCAGCAGCCGTCAGGGGGCGAACACTGAAGCTTTCTTT
-	TRBV7-9	TRBJ1-2	TRBD1	CASSAGQDGYTF	TGTGCCAGCAGCGCGGGACAGGATGGCTACACCTTC
once	TRBV2	TRBJ1-4	-	CASSGRGRGEKLFF	TGTGCCAGCAGTGGTAGGGGCCGTGGTGAAAAACTGTTTTTT
-	TRBV7-2	TRBJ1-2	-	CASSLSPTVRLYGYTF	TGTGCCAGCAGCTTAAGCCCCACCGTCCGCCTCTATGGCTACACCTTC
once	TRBV11-2	TRBJ2-5	TRBD1	CASSLGTGLQETQYF	TGTGCCAGCAGCTTAGGGACAGGGCTACAAGAGACCCAGTACTTC
once	TRBV13	TRBJ1-6	TRBD1	CASSFGTGDTPLHF	TGTGCCAGCAGCTTCGGGACAGGGGACACACCCCTCCACTTT
-	TRBV4-3	TRBJ2-7	-	CASSQNPTGVLDEQYF	TGCGCCAGCAGCCAGAACCCCACCGGGGTGCTGGACGAGCAGTACTTC
-	TRBV9	TRBJ1-2	-	CASSPGGISVGYTF	TGTGCCAGCAGCCCGGGAGGAATTTCTGTTGGCTACACCTTC
-	TRBV19	TRBJ1-2	TRBD1	CASSRDRNYGYTF	TGTGCCAGTAGTAGGGACAGAAACTATGGCTACACCTTC
-	TRBV11-3	TRBJ2-5	-	CASSHGTRSGVQETQYF	TGTGCCAGCAGCCACGGCACGCGAAGTGGAGTACAAGAGACCCAGTACTTC
-	TRBV6-2/TRBV6-3	TRBJ1-1	TRBD1	CASSYPRGQGGMNTEAFF	TGTGCCAGCAGTTACCCCCGGGGACAGGGGGGAATGAACACTGAAGCTTTCTTT
-	TRBV5-6	TRBJ2-2	TRBD2	CAGSSGVTGELFF	TGTGCCGGAAGTAGCGGGGTGACCGGGGAGCTGTTTTTT
-	TRBV6-5	TRBJ1-1	TRBD1	CASRGQGLNTEAFF	TGTGCCAGCCGAGGACAGGGGTTGAACACTGAAGCTTTCTTT
-	TRBV13	TRBJ1-2	TRBD1	CASSQTFRTGPRANYGYTF	TGTGCCAGCAGCCAAACCTTTAGGACAGGTCCTAGGGCGAACTATGGCTACACCTTC
few	TRBV14	TRBJ2-1	TRBD2	CASSDSGGAYNEQFF	TGTGCCAGCAGCGACAGCGGGGGGGCCTACAATGAGCAGTTCTTC
-	TRBV7-6	TRBJ1-4	-	CASSLATRTEANEKLFF	TGTGCCAGCAGCTTAGCGACCCGGACGGAGGCTAATGAAAAACTGTTTTTT
-	TRBV18	TRBJ2-5	-	CASSRSNGDETQYF	TGTGCCAGCTCACGGTCCAACGGGGATGAGACCCAGTACTTC
-	TRBV28	TRBJ1-2	-	CASTTMGGIGVGGYTF	TGTGCCAGCACGACCATGGGGGGGATAGGGGTAGGTGGCTACACCTTC
-	TRBV14	TRBJ1-1	TRBD1	CASSQELTGKTEAFF	TGTGCCAGCAGCCAAGAACTGACAGGGAAGACTGAAGCTTTCTTT
-	TRBV5-1	TRBJ2-3	TRBD2	CASRERAGGISDTQYF	TGCGCCAGCAGGGAGAGAGCGGGGGGGATTTCAGATACGCAGTATTTT
-	TRBV19	TRBJ1-2	-	CASSVGDRPLYGYTF	TGTGCCAGTAGCGTGGGAGACAGGCCTTTGTATGGCTACACCTTC
-	TRBV4-2	TRBJ2-5	TRBD2	CASSQVGTSGGLQETQYF	TGTGCCAGCAGCCAGGTCGGGACTAGCGGGGGGTTACAAGAGACCCAGTACTTC
-	TRBV21-1	TRBJ1-6	-	CASRQANSPLHF	TGTGCCAGTAGACAGGCGAATTCACCCCTCCACTTT
-	TRBV7-7	TRBJ1-1	-	CASSLFVNTEAFF	TGTGCCAGCAGCTTATTCGTTAACACTGAAGCTTTCTTT
-	TRBV2	TRBJ1-6	TRBD1	CASGRDRYSPLHF	TGTGCCAGCGGTAGGGACAGATATTCACCCCTCCACTTT
-	TRBV2	TRBJ2-5	TRBD1	CASRQGVETQYF	TGTGCCAGCAGACAGGGGGTAGAGACCCAGTACTTC
-	TRBV7-9	TRBJ1-2	TRBD1	CASSLAGGGYGYTF	TGTGCCAGCAGCTTAGCAGGGGGCGGCTATGGCTACACCTTC
-	TRBV29-1	TRBJ2-1	TRBD2	CSVDWYGGGYNEQFF	TGCAGCGTTGATTGGTACGGCGGGGGGTACAATGAGCAGTTCTTC
-	TRBV29-1	TRBJ2-1	TRBD2	CSVEWLAGASYNEQFF	TGCAGCGTTGAATGGCTAGCGGGGGCCTCCTACAATGAGCAGTTCTTC
-	TRBV5-1	TRBJ1-5	-	CASSRDGSNQPQHF	TGCGCCAGCAGCCGCGACGGGAGCAATCAGCCCCAGCATTTT
-	TRBV4-1	TRBJ2-3	-	CASSQDGGLLNTQYF	TGCGCCAGCAGCCAAGACGGGGGACTGCTTAATACGCAGTATTTT